What follows are 28 T cell receptor beta chains derived from one specimen sequenced in a study of technical replicates of blood from a handful of donors. Profiling relied on immunoSEQ multiplex PCR, and the TCRdb table lists in-frame clones only, not all of them. The sample yields tens of thousands of clones, 75% to 95% seen once. Sequenced material: T cells isolated from PBMCs. The origin of the receptors is a human donor in good health.

The CDR3 DNA reads as TGTGCCAGCAAGGCGGGGGCCTCCTACAATGAGCAGTTCTTC. Its translation is CASKAGASYNEQFF. The chain employs TRBV2 and TRBJ2-1, with D maybe TRBD2 (7 bases). Germline CDR1 reads SNHLY; CDR2 reads FYNNEI. Deletions cut 7 bases from V and 0 bases from J, with 10 bases between. The CDR3 spans 14 residues.

The chain is built from TRBV18 and TRBJ1-1; 9 bases map to TRBD1. Germline loops: CDR1 KGHSH, CDR2 LQKENI. Trimming removed 3 bases from V and 4 bases from J; junction bases left unmatched: 12. CDR3 length: 17 amino acids. The CDR3 loop is CASSPRRGQGLTTEAFF. The CDR3, as DNA: TGTGCCAGCTCACCCAGACGGGGACAGGGTCTTACCACTGAAGCTTTCTTT.

The chain couples TRBV27 to TRBJ2-5, with a weak D call TRBD1 (6 bases). CDR3 length equals 15 residues. Germline V gene lookup returns CDR1 MNHEY and CDR2 SMNVEV (reference sequence). V dropped 0 bases and J dropped 5 bases, with 13 bases sitting between them. The CDR3 is CASSLSMGARETQYF. CDR3 sequence (DNA): TGTGCCAGCAGTTTATCGATGGGGGCGCGTGAGACCCAGTACTTC.

In its sample, this clone was seen once. The gene calls are TRBV10-3 and TRBJ1-5; D perhaps matches TRBD1 (5 bases). The CDR3 length is 15 residues. V lost 3 bases to trimming and J lost 7 bases, with 16 bases between them. The germline gives CDR1 ENHRY, CDR2 SYGVKD. In DNA, the CDR3 is TGTGCCATCAGTGACGTAACAAGGGGTCACCAGCCCCAGCATTTT. This gives the protein CAISDVTRGHQPQHF.

This clone appeared a few times. V is TRBV4-1 and J is TRBJ1-1; D gene ambiguous. Germline V gene data show CDR1 as MGHRA and CDR2 as YSYEKL. This CDR3 has 13 residues. V was pared by 1 base and J by 3 bases, with 6 bases between. CDR3 in DNA: TGCGCCAGCAGCCAAGGGCTCTACACTGAAGCTTTCTTT. It codes for CASSQGLYTEAFF.

This sequence joins TRBV9 and TRBJ1-3; D is unclear. The CDR3 covers 14 residues. Trimming removed 0 bases from V and 2 bases from J, with 6 bases in between. Per germline, CDR1 SGDLS and CDR2 YYNGEE. CDR3 in amino acids: CASSVGGAGNTIYF. The CDR3 bases are TGTGCCAGCAGCGTAGGGGGAGCTGGAAACACCATATATTTT.

This rearrangement joins TRBV7-2 to TRBJ2-2, with D perhaps matching TRBD1 (6 bases). V lost 0 bases and J 4 bases, leaving 12 bases between the germline ends. Germline lookup yields CDR1 SGHTA and CDR2 FQGNSA. CDR3 length equals 16 residues. CDR3 sequence reads: CASSLARQVGTGELFF. For the CDR3, the DNA is TGTGCCAGCAGCTTAGCTCGACAGGTGGGCACCGGGGAGCTGTTTTTT.

This chain uses TRBV5-1 with TRBJ1-1; D unclear. V lost 2 bases and J 1 base, leaving 12 bases between the germline ends. CDR1 is SGHRS and CDR2 is YFSETQ in the germline V gene. This CDR3 has 15 amino acids. The CDR3 sequence is CASSLIRHTNTEAFF. CDR3 nucleotide sequence: TGCGCCAGCAGCTTAATAAGACATACGAACACTGAAGCTTTCTTT. Together with reference TRBV5-1 and TRBJ1-1, the CDR3 gives the full variable domain: KAGVTQTPRYLIKTRGQQVTLSCSPISGHRSVSWYQQTPGQGLQFLFEYFSETQRNKGNFPGRFSGRQFSNSRSEMNVSTLELGDSALYLCASSLIRHTNTEAFFGQGTRLTVV.

The J gene is TRBJ1-1, the V gene TRBV28, with 7 bases aligning to TRBD1. This CDR3 contains 14 residues. Losses at the gene ends were 7 bases for V and 4 bases for J; bases not matched to a gene: 9. Germline values: CDR1 MDHEN, CDR2 SYDVKM. CDR3 sequence: CASTFPDRATEAFF. In DNA, the CDR3 is TGTGCCAGCACCTTTCCTGACAGGGCCACTGAAGCTTTCTTT.

This chain joins TRBV25-1 and TRBJ2-3; 9 nucleotides line up with TRBD2. The junction had 3 bases not matched to a gene; V was cut back by 2 bases and J by 3 bases. The CDR3 sequence is 15 residues long. Germline assignment: CDR1 MGHDK and CDR2 SYGVNS. CDR3 region: CASSERGGATDTQYF. The CDR3 DNA is TGTGCCAGCAGTGAACGCGGGGGGGCAACAGATACGCAGTATTTT.

This chain joins TRBV5-1 and TRBJ2-3; 11 nucleotides agree with TRBD2. Germline V gene data show CDR1 as SGHRS and CDR2 as YFSETQ. The CDR3 contains 16 residues. With V trimmed by 2 bases and J by 2 bases, 4 bases remained unmatched. The CDR3 DNA reads as TGCGCCAGCAGCTTTGGGACTAGCGGCCTCACAGATACGCAGTATTTT. Translated, it gives CASSFGTSGLTDTQYF.

The V and J genes are TRBV5-1 and TRBJ2-7, with a possible D match to TRBD1 (6 bases). V shed 3 bases and J shed 7 bases, with 17 bases lying between them. The germline V gene encodes CDR1 SGHRS and CDR2 YFSETQ. This CDR3 comprises 14 residues. The CDR3 loop reads CASSSPGTTDEQYF. CDR3 coding DNA: TGCGCCAGCAGCTCCCCCGGGACAACCGATGAGCAGTACTTC.

The V call is TRBV28, the J call TRBJ2-2, with TRBD1 as a possible D gene (5 bases). The CDR3 sequence is 16 residues long. Germline CDR1 and CDR2: MDHEN and SYDVKM. The V and J ends lost 7 bases and 4 bases respectively, with 19 bases between them. This chain's CDR3 is CASTPPYGQSTGELFF. As DNA, the CDR3 is TGTGCCAGCACCCCTCCTTACGGACAATCCACCGGGGAGCTGTTTTTT.

The chain employs TRBV5-5 and TRBJ2-7; D is perhaps TRBD1 (6 bases). The CDR3 extends over 14 amino acids. In germline, CDR1 is SGHKS, CDR2 YYEKEE (reference sequence). Trimming removed 3 bases from V and 2 bases from J, with 12 bases in between. The CDR3 protein is CASSYGQTTYEQYF. The DNA for the CDR3 is TGTGCCAGCAGCTACGGACAGACTACCTACGAGCAGTACTTC.

The chain carries TRBV19 and TRBJ2-4; 8 positions match TRBD1. The CDR3 sequence is 13 residues long. The germline gives CDR1 LNHDA, CDR2 SQIVND (reference sequence). The V segment lost 4 bases and the J segment 7 bases; nucleotides outside the gene matches: 3. The CDR3 loop is CASSKRQGNIQYF. For the CDR3, the DNA is TGTGCCAGTAGTAAGAGACAGGGGAACATTCAGTACTTC.

This clone was counted a few times. The CDR3 nucleotides read TGCGCCAGCAGCCAAGATCGATTGGGCGTGTATCACCGGGACAGCACTAACTATGGCTACACCTTC. Amino acid sequence: CASSQDRLGVYHRDSTNYGYTF. The chain joins TRBV4-1 to TRBJ1-2; the match to TRBD1 covers 7 bases. The CDR3 has 22 residues. V shed 0 bases, J shed 0 bases, and the junction held 22 bases outside the gene matches. CDR1 is MGHRA, CDR2 YSYEKL, per germline.

This chain joins TRBV11-3 and TRBJ2-3; 8 bases are shared with TRBD2. The J segment lost 6 bases and the V segment lost 7 bases, leaving 15 bases of the junction unmatched. The CDR3 totals 16 residues. CDR1 is SGHNT and CDR2 is YENEEA in the germline V gene. CDR3 residues: CASTGGALLSTDTQYF. In DNA, the CDR3 is TGTGCCAGCACCGGGGGGGCTCTCCTGTCCACCGATACGCAGTATTTT.

V gene TRBV6-5 combines with J gene TRBJ2-7; a possible D gene is TRBD2 (6 bases). Germline CDR1 is MNHEY and CDR2 is SVGAGI. The CDR3 is made up of 12 amino acids. The V and J ends lost 8 bases and 5 bases respectively, with 13 bases between them. CDR3 loop: CASGSPGDEQYF. The CDR3 DNA reads as TGTGCCAGCGGATCGCCGGGGGACGAGCAGTACTTC.

This clone has a single count. V and J are TRBV29-1 and TRBJ1-2; no firm D call. Per germline, CDR1 SQVTM and CDR2 ANQGSEA. V was clipped by 0 bases and J by 7 bases, with 21 bases between them. The CDR3 is made up of 16 amino acids. The CDR3 nucleotides are TGCAGCGTTGAAGACCCCGCCCCGCCAAGCCAACCTGGCTACACCTTC. Encoded protein: CSVEDPAPPSQPGYTF.

The gene calls are TRBV14 and TRBJ1-1, with D unresolved. Germline CDR1 is SGHDN and CDR2 is FVKESK. Trimming took 5 bases from V and 4 from J, leaving 11 bases between them. The CDR3 consists of 13 residues. The CDR3 nucleotides read TGTGCCAGCAGCACTAATCACGGCACTGAAGCTTTCTTT. It is translated as CASSTNHGTEAFF.

The gene calls are TRBV7-6 and TRBJ2-1; D is perhaps TRBD1 (5 bases). Germline V gives CDR1 SGHVS, CDR2 FNYEAQ. Trimming cost V 5 bases and J 5 bases, with 19 bases left between them. CDR3 length equals 16 residues. The CDR3 loop reads CASSGGQGGLDNEQFF. CDR3 sequence (DNA): TGTGCCAGCAGCGGTGGCCAGGGTGGATTGGACAATGAGCAGTTCTTC.

The chain links TRBV19 to TRBJ2-7; possibly TRBD2 for D (5 bases). CDR1 is LNHDA and CDR2 is SQIVND in the germline V gene (reference sequence). Trimming cost V 5 bases and J 3 bases, with 11 bases left between them. CDR3 length: 13 residues. CDR3 DNA sequence: TGTGCCAGTAGTGAAGGCCGGGGCTACGAGCAGTACTTC. It translates to CASSEGRGYEQYF.

The sample holds one count of this clone. The CDR3 sequence: CSVERPGDRGPEAFF. The CDR3 DNA sequence: TGCAGCGTTGAAAGACCCGGAGACAGGGGCCCTGAAGCTTTCTTT. The chain carries TRBV29-1 and TRBJ1-1; TRBD1 matches 8 bases. J gave up 6 bases and V 2 bases, and 11 bases lay outside the gene matches. This CDR3 spans 15 amino acids. From germline, CDR1 is SQVTM and CDR2 ANQGSEA.

The chain employs TRBV6-4 and TRBJ2-3; D is uncertain. With 4 bases removed from V and 3 bases from J, the gap between germline ends came to 8 bases. Germline V CDR1 and CDR2: MRHNA, SNTAGT. CDR3 length equals 13 residues. In nucleotides, the CDR3 is TGTGCCAGCAGTGCCATCAGGACAGATACGCAGTATTTT. Translation: CASSAIRTDTQYF.

CDR3 protein: CASSLIAGGSTDTQYF. The CDR3 nucleotides are TGTGCCAGCAGTCTGATAGCGGGAGGGTCCACAGATACGCAGTATTTT. J is TRBJ2-3 and V is TRBV27, with 11 bases that match TRBD2. The V segment lost 5 bases and the J segment 2 bases; nucleotides outside the gene matches: 6. This CDR3 has 16 amino acids. Germline assignment: CDR1 MNHEY and CDR2 SMNVEV (reference sequence).

V is TRBV7-9 and J is TRBJ2-1; tentative D call: TRBD1 (6 bases). The CDR3 is 13 residues long. Deletions cut 8 bases from V and 6 bases from J, with 14 bases between. Germline V gives CDR1 SEHNR, CDR2 FQNEAQ (reference sequence). For the CDR3, the DNA is TGTGCCAGCGGACATGGGGGCTTCAATGAGCAGTTCTTC. This gives the protein CASGHGGFNEQFF.

This chain connects TRBV19 to TRBJ2-7; 7 bases are shared with TRBD2. V was pared by 3 bases and J by 6 bases, with 5 bases of the junction left unmatched. The CDR3 has 13 amino acids. CDR1 and CDR2 (germline): LNHDA, SQIVND (reference sequence). The CDR3 here is CASSIKLAGEQYF. For the CDR3, the DNA is TGTGCCAGTAGTATTAAGTTAGCGGGCGAGCAGTACTTC.

The chain carries TRBV6-1 and TRBJ2-2; D is unclear. Germline CDR1 and CDR2: MNHNS and SASEGT. The CDR3 spans 13 residues. Trimming cost V 4 bases and J 5 bases, with 8 bases left between them. The CDR3 DNA reads as TGTGCCAGCAGTGTAAGCAGGACCGGGGAGCTGTTTTTT. Its translation: CASSVSRTGELFF.